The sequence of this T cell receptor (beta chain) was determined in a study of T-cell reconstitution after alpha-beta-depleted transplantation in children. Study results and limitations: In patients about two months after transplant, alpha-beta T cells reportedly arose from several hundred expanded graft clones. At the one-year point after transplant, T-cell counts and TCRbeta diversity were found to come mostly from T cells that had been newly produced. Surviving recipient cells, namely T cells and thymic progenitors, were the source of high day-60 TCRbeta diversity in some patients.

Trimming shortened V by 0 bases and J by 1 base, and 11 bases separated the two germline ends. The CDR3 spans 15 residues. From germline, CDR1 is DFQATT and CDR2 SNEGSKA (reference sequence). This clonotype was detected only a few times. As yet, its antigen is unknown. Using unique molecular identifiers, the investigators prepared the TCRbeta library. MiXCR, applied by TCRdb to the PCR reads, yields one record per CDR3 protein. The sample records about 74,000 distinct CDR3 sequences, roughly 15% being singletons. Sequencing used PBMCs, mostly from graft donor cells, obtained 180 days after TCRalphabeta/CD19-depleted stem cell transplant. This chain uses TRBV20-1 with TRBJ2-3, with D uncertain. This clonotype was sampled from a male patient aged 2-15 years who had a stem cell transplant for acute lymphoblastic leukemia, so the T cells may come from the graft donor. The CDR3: CSARDYIRGTDTQYF. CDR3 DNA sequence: TGCAGTGCTAGAGATTATATCCGTGGCACAGATACGCAGTATTTT.